This record covers a single TCR beta chain. Its antigen is currently not known. Base-call qualities are not available, and no considerably larger clone is one nucleotide away. The CDR3, from cysteine to phenylalanine, totals 16 residues. Only the CDR3 DNA is retained, 48 bases long and in frame from the first base. The germline V gene yields SGHTA for CDR1 and FQGNSA for CDR2. V and J are truncated by 5 bases and 0 bases respectively, leaving an intervening sequence of 14 bases. The cohort was made up of about 610 healthy bone marrow donors. At the time of sampling, every cohort member was nominally healthy, though immune exposures that went unrecorded were likely present. The donor was CMV seronegative and belonged to the group of several hundred seronegative cohort members. A peripheral blood sample was provided by each donor, and peripheral blood mononuclear cells were used for TCR beta sequencing. Genomic DNA was extracted from the blood cell samples with the Qiagen DNeasy Blood Extraction Kit.

The library relied on the immunoSEQ multiplex PCR assay. For the multiplex PCR, a mixture combining 60 forward primers for TCR Vbeta segments and 13 reverse primers for TCR Jbeta segments was used. A multiplex PCR assay on genomic DNA amplified the CDR3 region of rearranged TCR beta genes. On the Illumina HiSeq System, the amplified TCR beta libraries were sequenced as 87-base-pair reads. The original methods were these. In a later analysis, approximately 74 million unique TCR beta chains were counted across the roughly 610 repertoires, and about 9.9 million of these chains were shared by at least two donors. Raw reads were error-corrected and collapsed into unique sequences with a nearest-neighbor algorithm that merged closely related sequences to remove PCR and sequencing errors. Alignment of CDR3 sequences to IMGT reference sequences was used to assign V, D and J gene segments. For a sequence to be retained, a match of at least six nucleotides to both a V gene segment and a J gene segment was required. A rearrangement counted as productive if the CDR3 had no stop codons and remained in frame with V and J, and every other rearrangement counted as non-productive. CDR3 was defined by IMGT convention, running from the second conserved V-encoded cysteine to the conserved J-encoded phenylalanine. The earlier analysis of 500 to 650 of the donors excluded any sequence lacking an unambiguous match to a single V gene segment. An earlier analysis of just under 600 of the donors called V segments functional above 56.7% productive rearrangements and segregating when the between-donor standard deviation exceeded 5%. To diagnose cytomegalovirus status from the catalog of TCR beta chain sequences, a statistical classification framework was built. In a later analysis, V and J genes were assigned by comparing TCR nucleotide sequences against IMGT/GENE-DB human TR gene sequences. Using the TCRdist pipeline, a later analysis assigned CDR3 sequences along with most-parsimonious VDJ recombination scenarios. In a later analysis, each TCR beta chain was defined by its CDR3 amino acid sequence together with its V-gene family, and reads lacking a unique V-gene family were excluded. To address suspected cross-contamination and a sequencing artifact, a later analysis removed approximately 590 highly shared, low-generation-probability nucleotide sequences. A later analysis calculated a clonal expansion index for each public chain from normalized within-repertoire ranks of inferred template counts. Generation probabilities in a later analysis came from a VDJ recombination model fitted to out-of-frame rearrangements, and those results were checked against IGoR. A later analysis scored TCR-TCR, TCR-HLA and TCR-CMV co-occurrence with hypergeometric tests, applying a repertoire-size bias correction to TCR pairs. In a later analysis, false discovery rates were estimated by permuting HLA or CMV assignments 20 times. A later analysis grouped co-occurring TCRs with DBSCAN, adding TCRdist sequence similarity when clustering within HLA-allele-positive subsets. Repertoires with fewer than 30,000 or more than 120,000 public chains were left out of co-occurrence clustering, as were four to six repertoires with anomalous nucleotide sharing. TCRdb retrieved this table from immuneACCESS and kept in-frame rearrangements only. Not all clones are present; in checked studies, unresolved V genes account for under half, and no reason is known for the remainder. V, J and clone size derive from that table, while D and trimming were established from the DNA sequence. Recorded for this sample are approximately 150,000 clones; roughly 76% of them occurred a single time. The ten largest clones add up to less than 2.5% of the sample.

This record belongs to a study of cytomegalovirus exposure and HLA in healthy donors (dated by TCRdb to about 2017). Regarding the research as a whole: According to an earlier analysis of 550 to 750 of the donors, about 179 million T cells yielded 95 million to 140 million unique TCR beta sequences and about 300 Gb of sequence data. Both class I and class II loci were covered by HLA typing, at four-digit resolution. The later analysis used no new phenotypic data to find candidate immune exposures, relying instead on TCR beta sequences and their occurrence across donors. Besides the first cohort of around 670 subjects, a separate validation cohort made up of over 95 different subjects was used. Across approximately 420 genotyped donors of the cohort, an average of about 240,000 unique TCR beta nucleotide sequences per donor were sequenced, and roughly 18% of those sequences were non-productive. The study profiled the T cell repertoires of fewer than 850 subjects by immunosequencing and related them to cytomegalovirus serostatus. Donor age, sex, ethnicity and CMV serostatus were collected together with the repertoire data. A later genetic analysis used genome-wide SNP genotypes for about 65% of the 666 donors, treating that subset as a discovery cohort. All discovery cohort repertoires had been generated using a single sequencing platform. A later analysis re-examined previously published TCR beta repertoires from over 500 donors and added high-resolution HLA genotyping to investigate patterns of TCR occurrence. Four or five DR-DQ haplotypes were handled as single units for association and clustering, since linkage in the cohort was strong. Typing coverage differed by locus: A, B, C, DRB1 and DQB1 were typed in roughly 620-640 donors, DQA1 in approximately 520, DPA1 in over 600, and DPB1 in roughly 470. The aim of the study was to test whether cataloging public T cell receptors could identify signatures of past pathogen exposure. Among the roughly 400 genotyped donors, approximately 77% belonged to the genetic ancestry cluster associated with self-reported Caucasian donors. An early release that covered 500 to 800 HLA-typed donors contained around 300 gigabases of sequencing data and 70 million to 100 million unique TCR sequences. An earlier analysis of around 580 of the donors used high-throughput TCR beta sequencing to judge whether each TCR beta V gene segment behaved as functional or pseudogenic. To predict cytomegalovirus infection status, the study combined high-throughput TCR immunosequencing, statistical association of individual TCRs with disease status, and machine learning.

What the work shows at the level of the full study, not this receptor alone: The classifier was reported to diagnose cytomegalovirus status with high specificity and sensitivity in both the original and validation cohorts. According to a later analysis, most CMV-associated TCR beta chains appeared to be HLA-restricted, and the HLA associations seemed to be driven largely by CMV exposure. Roughly uniform sequencing depth across donors was assumed in presence/absence analyses, although this assumption may not hold. A cluster of highly shared sequence variants was judged likely to be a technical artifact of the sequencing pipeline. An earlier analysis of approximately 600 of the donors showed that most TCR beta V segments appeared in productive rearrangements either about 90% or about 30% of the time, which broadly matched IMGT annotations. Because counts were too low, 15 or so rarely observed V segments, including chromosome 9 orphons, were excluded from the earlier analysis of 500 to 700 of the donors. Several of the top co-occurrence clusters appeared to be linked to parvovirus B19, influenza, CMV and Epstein-Barr virus, according to a later analysis. According to a later genetic analysis, donors in an Asian-associated ancestry cluster had fewer N-insertions in productive TCRs than the approximately 610-donor mean. When HLA alleles, especially DR and DQ, strongly co-occurred, attributing TCR associations to individual alleles was difficult. This cohort had only TCR beta chains sequenced, and the lack of alpha or paired-chain data limited which features could be detected. Immune exposure information for the cohort was limited to CMV serostatus. Specific HLA alleles were associated with 16,951 TCR beta sequences at a false discovery rate of 0.05 in a later analysis. V-gene and J-gene trimming of TCR beta chains was associated with a missense DCLRE1C variant in a later genetic analysis, and the association was replicated in an independent cohort. Some IMGT-functional V segments, including TRBV6-2 and TRBV6-3, could not be distinguished by the 87-base-pair reads and were therefore excluded. It was suggested by the authors that the approach could potentially be generalized to other disease states and immunological phenotypes. In the study, about 150 TCR beta chains were listed as associated with cytomegalovirus. While some public TCRs were present in many individuals, most TCR sequences turned up only very rarely across donors. A later analysis found that HLA-associated TCR beta chains were more clonally expanded and had lower generation probabilities than equally common non-associated chains. In vitro tests confirmed that three of the cytomegalovirus-associated TCR beta chains recognize cytomegalovirus antigens. HLA typing was unavailable for some donors at each locus, so association tests used only the typed subset. Correlated functional status among segregating V segments might be attributable to linkage disequilibrium, but an unknown experimental factor could not be ruled out. According to a later analysis, TCR association rates differed among HLA loci, with DRB1 alleles showing the most associated TCRs and HLA-C alleles showing the fewest. A further reported finding was that TCR beta sequences accurately predicted the HLA-A and HLA-B alleles for most subjects in the first cohort.

This receptor was obtained from a male donor in good health and CMV-seronegative. This chain joins TRBV7-2 to TRBJ1-5; the D gene is not confidently resolved. Sequenced material: PBMCs. Here the CDR3 is given as CASSTIEAYSNQPQHF. The bases are TGTGCCAGCAGCACTATAGAAGCCTATAGCAATCAGCCCCAGCATTTT.